The 30 T cell receptor beta chains presented below share a single source sample, sequenced in a study of blood T cell repertoires in COVID-19. Sequenced by immunoSEQ multiplex PCR; TCRdb stores in-frame clones only, minus some. The sample lists approximately 200,000 clones, roughly four fifths occurring once. The sample was PBMCs or T cells enriched from blood (not recorded which). Source of these receptors: a man in his forties who had recovered from COVID-19.

The chain employs TRBV6-5 and TRBJ2-5; tentative D call: TRBD1 (7 bases). Germline V gene lookup returns CDR1 MNHEY and CDR2 SVGAGI. CDR3 length: 16 amino acids. The ends were cut back, 2 bases at V and 4 bases at J, with 17 bases in the middle. CDR3: CASSYGGGSGGETQYF. In DNA, the CDR3 is TGTGCCAGCAGTTACGGAGGGGGCTCCGGCGGAGAGACCCAGTACTTC.

This clone was counted a single time. The rearrangement joins TRBV2 to TRBJ2-7; perhaps TRBD2 as D (5 bases). With 6 bases removed from V and 2 bases from J, the gap between germline ends came to 17 bases. Looked up from germline, CDR1 is SNHLY and CDR2 is FYNNEI. This CDR3 has 15 amino acids. The CDR3 DNA reads TGTGCCAGCAGGGACGGGAACACTTGGACCTACGAGCAGTACGTC. It translates to CASRDGNTWTYEQYV.

This clone occurred once. The V gene is TRBV27, the J gene TRBJ2-3, with D tentatively TRBD2 (6 bases). CDR1 MNHEY and CDR2 SMNVEV come from the germline V gene (reference sequence). The V gene lost 5 bases and the J gene lost 4 bases, with 19 bases spanning the gap. The CDR3 totals 16 residues. CDR3 nucleotides: TGTGCCAGCAGTCCCGAGACTAGAGCGGTTCCAGATACGCAGTATTTT. Its translation is CASSPETRAVPDTQYF.

The rearrangement uses TRBV10-1 and TRBJ2-7; 10 bases align to TRBD2. Trimming took 6 bases from V and 0 from J; bases not matched to a gene: 17. Germline CDR1 WNHNN, CDR2 SYGVQD (reference sequence). This CDR3 is 19 amino acids long. The chain's CDR3 is CASRGRTSGFRNSSYEQYF. The CDR3 nucleotides are TGCGCCAGCAGAGGTAGGACTAGCGGCTTCCGAAACAGCTCCTACGAGCAGTACTTC.

V usage is TRBV9 and J usage is TRBJ2-5; D unresolved. This CDR3 is built from 14 residues. Trimming took off 0 bases at V and 5 bases at J, with 11 bases between the two ends. Germline CDR1 and CDR2: SGDLS and YYNGEE. Here the CDR3 reads CASSVEWSPETQYF. In DNA, the CDR3 is TGTGCCAGCAGCGTAGAATGGAGTCCGGAGACCCAGTACTTC.

This chain connects TRBV7-8 to TRBJ2-3; 13 bases line up with TRBD2. This CDR3 is built from 18 residues. The germline CDR1 and CDR2 sequences are SGHVS and FQNEAQ. J was trimmed by 3 bases and V by 2 bases; bases with no gene match: 8. CDR3 nucleotide sequence: TGTGCCAGCAGCTTATCACGGACTAGCGGGAGTGAGACAGATACGCAGTATTTT. Translation gives CASSLSRTSGSETDTQYF.

This clone was picked up one time. The J gene is TRBJ1-3, the V gene TRBV5-1; the D gene is possibly TRBD1 (6 bases). This CDR3 is built from 15 residues. The germline gives CDR1 SGHRS, CDR2 YFSETQ. V shed 4 bases and J shed 0 bases, with 11 bases lying between them. CDR3 amino acids: CASSEDSTSGNTIYF. In DNA form, the CDR3 reads TGCGCCAGCAGCGAGGACAGCACCTCTGGAAACACCATATATTTT.

This sequence joins TRBV2 and TRBJ2-3, with D possibly matching TRBD2 (7 bases). The ends were cut back, 2 bases at V and 2 bases at J, with 14 bases in the middle. The CDR3 runs to 16 residues. Germline V gene lookup returns CDR1 SNHLY and CDR2 FYNNEI. The CDR3 DNA reads TGTGCCAGCAGTGAAAGGGCGGGGGCTTACACAGATACGCAGTATTTT. Translating gives CASSERAGAYTDTQYF.

CDR3 DNA: TGTGCCAGCAGCCTGCTCGGAGCGGGAGGGTACAATGAGCAGTTCTTC. Translation gives CASSLLGAGGYNEQFF. The chain has TRBV7-3 and TRBJ2-1; 10 bases map to TRBD2. Germline CDR1 is SGHTA and CDR2 is FQGTGA. The CDR3 contains 16 residues. The V segment lost 5 bases and the J segment 4 bases; nucleotides outside the gene matches: 8.

V is TRBV5-6 and J is TRBJ1-1, with TRBD1 as a possible D gene (5 bases). The CDR3 totals 13 residues. Trimming removed 1 base at V and 5 bases at J, with 9 bases between. Germline V CDR1 and CDR2: SGHDT, YYEEEE. CDR3 sequence (DNA): TGTGCCAGCAGCTTGAGGGGTCGAACTGAAGCTTTCTTT. Encoded protein: CASSLRGRTEAFF.

This clone was counted between two and nine times. The chain carries TRBV6-6 and TRBJ2-7; D possibly corresponds to TRBD1 (6 bases). Between the trimmed V and J ends, which lost 6 bases and 4 bases, there was a span of 16 bases. CDR3 length equals 14 residues. Germline V lookup: CDR1 MNHNY, CDR2 SVGAGI (reference sequence). This chain's CDR3 is CASSLGQIIYEQYF. CDR3 DNA sequence: TGTGCCAGCAGCCTAGGACAGATAATATACGAGCAGTACTTC.

This clone was seen a few times. The V and J genes are TRBV7-8 and TRBJ1-5; a possible D gene is TRBD1 (6 bases). The CDR3 length is 16 residues. Trimming cost V 0 bases and J 9 bases, with 18 bases left between them. CDR1 SGHVS and CDR2 FQNEAQ come from the germline V gene. CDR3 sequence reads: CASSLAVAGDDRPQHF. CDR3 coding DNA: TGTGCCAGCAGCTTAGCGGTCGCAGGGGATGATAGGCCCCAGCATTTT.

The chain is built from TRBV7-9 and TRBJ2-5; TRBD2 matches at 8 bases. CDR3 length: 16 amino acids. Germline-derived CDR1 and CDR2 are SEHNR and FQNEAQ (reference sequence). Trimming at V came to 1 base and at J to 6 bases, leaving 10 bases not matched to a gene. CDR3 residues: CASSLGGAAGVQTQYF. The CDR3, as DNA: TGTGCCAGCAGCTTAGGCGGGGCAGCGGGAGTCCAGACCCAGTACTTC.

V and J are TRBV13 and TRBJ2-7, with a weak D call TRBD1 (6 bases). Germline loops: CDR1 PRHDT, CDR2 FYEKMQ (reference sequence). V was clipped by 5 bases and J by 4 bases, with 15 bases between them. This CDR3 is built from 14 residues. CDR3 nucleotides: TGTGCCAGCAGCCCCTACAGGGTTTTATACGAGCAGTACGTC. Translated, it gives CASSPYRVLYEQYV.

The CDR3, as DNA: TGTGCCAGCTCACCCGCGGTAGCGCGATACTACAATGAGCAGTTCTTC. This sequence encodes CASSPAVARYYNEQFF. The chain is built from TRBV18 and TRBJ2-1; tentative D call: TRBD2 (5 bases). CDR3 length equals 16 residues. Per the germline V gene, CDR1 is KGHSH and CDR2 is LQKENI. Trimming removed 3 bases from V and 3 bases from J, with 15 bases in between.

The gene calls are TRBV6-5 and TRBJ2-2; 10 bases align to TRBD2. V was pared by 3 bases and J by 3 bases, with 4 bases of the junction left unmatched. CDR1 is MNHEY, CDR2 SVGAGI, per germline. The CDR3 is 16 amino acids. DNA for the CDR3: TGTGCCAGCAGTTATCTAGCGGGAGCGGACACCGGGGAGCTGTTTTTT. Its translation: CASSYLAGADTGELFF.

This chain connects TRBV19 to TRBJ1-5; 7 bases map to TRBD1. Germline CDR1 and CDR2: LNHDA and SQIVND (reference sequence). This CDR3 comprises 15 residues. V was clipped by 7 bases and J by 0 bases; unmatched bases: 6. CDR3 nucleotides: TGTGCCAGTACCGCCGGACAGGTTAGCAATCAGCCCCAGCATTTT. Protein sequence: CASTAGQVSNQPQHF. The full variable domain, rest sourced from reference TRBV19 and TRBJ1-5, is DGGITQSPKYLFRKEGQNVTLSCEQNLNHDAMYWYRQDPGQGLRLIYYSQIVNDFQKGDIAEGYSVSREKKESFPLTVTSAQKNPTAFYLCASTAGQVSNQPQHFGDGTRLSIL.

The V and J genes are TRBV7-9 and TRBJ1-2; D is perhaps TRBD1 (5 bases). V was clipped by 4 bases and J by 8 bases, with 20 bases between them. Germline loops: CDR1 SEHNR, CDR2 FQNEAQ (reference sequence). The length of the CDR3 is 15 residues. The CDR3 loop is CASSSQPGRLGGYTF. The CDR3 DNA is TGTGCCAGCAGCTCCCAACCAGGGCGTCTGGGGGGCTACACCTTC. Based on the CDR3 plus reference TRBV7-9 and TRBJ1-2, the full variable domain is DTGVSQNPRHKITKRGQNVTFRCDPISEHNRLYWYRQTLGQGPEFLTYFQNEAQLEKSRLLSDRFSAERPKGSFSTLEIQRTEQGDSAMYLCASSSQPGRLGGYTFGSGTRLTVV.

V is TRBV7-9 and J is TRBJ2-1; TRBD2 agrees at 8 bases. The CDR3 is made up of 16 amino acids. V lost 1 base to trimming and J lost 4 bases; unmatched junction nucleotides: 6. Germline CDR1 SEHNR, CDR2 FQNEAQ (reference sequence). For the CDR3, the DNA is TGTGCCAGCAGCTTAGTTAGCGGGACCTCATACAATGAGCAGTTCTTC. Residues: CASSLVSGTSYNEQFF.

V is TRBV19 and J is TRBJ2-6, with 7 bases fitting TRBD2. Unmatched junction bases numbered 11, after V lost 5 bases and J lost 10 bases. The CDR3 spans 15 residues. Per germline, CDR1 LNHDA and CDR2 SQIVND (reference sequence). CDR3 in DNA: TGTGCCAGTAGTCGCGGGGGAGGGGCGCAGAACGTCCTGACTTTC. It specifies CASSRGGGAQNVLTF.

The chain recombines TRBV10-2 with TRBJ2-7; perhaps TRBD1 as D (7 bases). CDR3 length: 14 residues. The V gene's germline CDR1 is WSHSY and CDR2 SAAADI. The V gene lost 2 bases and the J gene lost 2 bases, with 10 bases spanning the gap. CDR3 region: CASSEGRGAYEQYF. Written as DNA, the CDR3 is TGCGCCAGCAGTGAGGGCAGGGGGGCCTACGAGCAGTACTTC.

The rearrangement uses TRBV6-5 and TRBJ2-1; D perhaps matches TRBD1 (6 bases). Germline loops: CDR1 MNHEY, CDR2 SVGAGI. The CDR3 is made up of 16 amino acids. The V gene lost 2 bases and the J gene lost 4 bases, with 15 bases spanning the gap. CDR3 in DNA: TGTGCCAGCAGTTACGGGGACACTGAAGGATACAATGAGCAGTTCTTC. Translation: CASSYGDTEGYNEQFF.

V gene TRBV10-3 combines with J gene TRBJ1-4, with D possibly matching TRBD1 (5 bases). Trimming took off 6 bases at V and 7 bases at J, with 12 bases between the two ends. The CDR3 contains 13 residues. Germline V gives CDR1 ENHRY, CDR2 SYGVKD. The CDR3 sequence is CAIRVGLGEKLFF. The CDR3 bases are TGTGCCATCAGAGTGGGGCTTGGTGAAAAACTGTTTTTT.

Only a few counts were recorded for this clone. V and J are TRBV7-9 and TRBJ1-2; the match to TRBD1 covers 9 bases. V shed 4 bases and J 4 bases; nucleotides not matched to a gene: 4. CDR1 is SEHNR and CDR2 is FQNEAQ in the germline V gene (reference sequence). The CDR3 spans 14 residues. Here the CDR3 reads CASSSQTGGYGYTF. The CDR3 bases are TGTGCCAGCAGCTCTCAGACAGGGGGCTATGGCTACACCTTC.

This chain uses TRBV7-3 with TRBJ2-1; D unresolved. The CDR3 runs 15 residues. The germline CDR1 and CDR2 sequences are SGHTA and FQGTGA. V gave up 1 base and J gave up 8 bases, with 15 bases separating them. The CDR3 sequence: CASSLSGSRIDEQFF. CDR3 nucleotides: TGTGCCAGCAGCTTAAGCGGTTCTAGAATCGATGAGCAGTTCTTC.

Comment on this clone: The sample carries other DNA sequences with the same CDR3. The chain carries TRBV18 and TRBJ1-5; D uncertain. The CDR3 totals 15 residues. The V end was cut by 6 bases, the J end by 0 bases, with 12 bases between. Germline loops: CDR1 KGHSH, CDR2 LQKENI. The CDR3 is CASSPTGSSNQPQHF. Here the CDR3 DNA reads TGTGCCAGCTCCCCCACCGGGAGTAGCAATCAGCCCCAGCATTTT.

The chain employs TRBV11-3 and TRBJ2-2; TRBD2 matches 7 bases. V lost 2 bases, J lost 8 bases, and 2 bases stayed unmatched. The CDR3 is made up of 13 amino acids. Germline-derived CDR1 and CDR2 are SGHNT and YENEEA. CDR3 residues: CASSLWEGGELFF. The CDR3 region has the DNA TGTGCCAGCAGCTTATGGGAGGGGGGGGAGCTGTTTTTT.

The V and J genes are TRBV2 and TRBJ1-6; weak D call: TRBD1 (6 bases). The germline gives CDR1 SNHLY, CDR2 FYNNEI. This CDR3 has 14 amino acids. Deletions cut 5 bases from V and 7 bases from J, with 12 bases between. In nucleotides, the CDR3 is TGTGCCAGCAGTTCACAGGGATCAAATTCACCCCTCCACTTT. This codes for CASSSQGSNSPLHF.

The table lists this clone with a few counts. The CDR3 region has the DNA TGTGCCAGCAGCAATGTCGGGACAGTTTATGGCTACACCTTC. It is translated as CASSNVGTVYGYTF. The chain uses TRBV21-1 and TRBJ1-2; the table's D call, TRBD1, was not checked against the DNA. TRBV21-1 is flagged as a pseudogene. The CDR3 consists of 14 residues.

This clone was detected a few times. The CDR3 is CASSFRQGAVEGYTF. CDR3 sequence (DNA): TGCGCCAGCAGCTTCCGACAGGGGGCTGTTGAGGGCTACACCTTC. The chain combines TRBV5-1 with TRBJ1-2, with 10 positions matching TRBD1. V lost 2 bases, J lost 8 bases, and 9 bases stayed unmatched. Looked up from germline, CDR1 is SGHRS and CDR2 is YFSETQ. CDR3 length: 15 residues.